Sequencing of this T cell receptor beta chain was carried out in a study of blood T cell repertoires in COVID-19. Whole-study context: Both acute and convalescent COVID-19 samples were obtained from the United States, Italy and Spain. Sources were T cells, B-cell-depleted T cells, or PBMCs; the material itself was cDNA or gDNA.

As originally analysed: Amplification of reference gene primers was used by the study to estimate nucleated cell counts. Only in-frame clones appear in the TCRdb table, and some are missing; sequencing was by immunoSEQ multiplex PCR. V and J calls and clone size follow that table, whereas D and trimming were derived from the DNA. The data show roughly 88,000 clones, with roughly 70% seen just once and 20% to 25% held by the top ten. This clone has just a few counts. V was pared by 8 bases and J by 9 bases, with 4 bases of the junction left unmatched. CDR3 size: 13 residues. Germline V gene lookup returns CDR1 LNHDA and CDR2 SQIVND (reference sequence).

V usage is TRBV19 and J usage is TRBJ1-6; TRBD1 matches 10 bases. This clonotype originated in a woman aged 60-75 years in a cohort sampled during active or convalescent COVID-19. Source material: peripheral blood. CDR3 nucleotide sequence: TGTGCCAGTTCCGGGACAGGGGCTTCACCCCTCCACTTT. Protein sequence: CASSGTGASPLHF. Filled out from reference TRBV19 and TRBJ1-6, the complete variable domain reads DGGITQSPKYLFRKEGQNVTLSCEQNLNHDAMYWYRQDPGQGLRLIYYSQIVNDFQKGDIAEGYSVSREKKESFPLTVTSAQKNPTAFYLCASSGTGASPLHFGNGTRLTVT.